The 20 T cell receptor beta chains below all came from one sample that was sequenced in a study of shared clonotypes between healthy human individuals. The repertoire was sequenced with immunoSEQ multiplex PCR; TCRdb's copy has only in-frame clones and lacks some. This table has some 1,600,000 clones, approximately 98% appearing once. The sequencing sample was made of naive CD4+ T cells sorted from blood. Subset reported: CD45RA+ positively selected. The receptors shown here come from a young man in good health.

In nucleotides, the CDR3 is TGTGCCAGCAGCCCCCTTCCCAATACAGGAGGGGAGACCCAGTACTTC. Translated, it gives CASSPLPNTGGETQYF. V and J are TRBV5-4 and TRBJ2-5, with D possibly matching TRBD2 (6 bases). Germline CDR1 SGHNT, CDR2 YYREEE (reference sequence). The CDR3 loop spans 16 amino acids. V lost 4 bases and J 5 bases, leaving 21 bases between the germline ends.

This chain links TRBV11-2 with TRBJ2-3; 7 bases align to TRBD2. This CDR3 is 17 amino acids long. The V segment lost 5 bases and the J segment 0 bases; nucleotides outside the gene matches: 11. The germline V gene encodes CDR1 SGHAT and CDR2 FQNNGV. CDR3 protein: CASSLLMGRESTDTQYF. The CDR3, as DNA: TGTGCCAGCAGCCTCCTTATGGGGAGGGAAAGCACAGATACGCAGTATTTT.

CDR3 loop: CASSLAEPGGSYTF. DNA for the CDR3: TGTGCCAGCAGCTTAGCCGAACCCGGGGGGAGCTACACCTTC. The chain links TRBV7-2 to TRBJ1-2; D may be TRBD1 (5 bases). Trimming left V 0 bases short and J 9 bases short, with 14 bases between. The V gene's germline CDR1 is SGHTA and CDR2 FQGNSA. This CDR3 has 14 residues.

The chain is built from TRBV5-5 and TRBJ2-7; a weak D match, TRBD1 (6 bases). The CDR3 sequence is 15 residues long. Germline V CDR1 and CDR2: SGHKS, YYEKEE (reference sequence). Between the trimmed V and J ends, which lost 0 bases and 3 bases, there was a span of 13 bases. CDR3 region: CASSLAGRQVYEQYF. Written as DNA, the CDR3 is TGTGCCAGCAGCTTGGCCGGCAGACAGGTCTACGAGCAGTACTTC.

This chain uses TRBV7-6 with TRBJ2-5, with 8 nucleotides matching TRBD2. CDR1 and CDR2 from the germline V gene are SGHVS and FNYEAQ. This CDR3 is 15 amino acids long. Losses at the gene ends were 0 bases for V and 4 bases for J; bases not matched to a gene: 4. CDR3 amino acids: CASSLASGNPETQYF. CDR3 DNA: TGTGCCAGCAGCTTAGCTAGCGGGAATCCAGAGACCCAGTACTTC.

The rearrangement joins TRBV11-3 to TRBJ2-3; 7 nucleotides agree with TRBD2. The CDR3 spans 14 residues. V shed 6 bases and J 4 bases; nucleotides not matched to a gene: 7. Germline CDR1 is SGHNT and CDR2 is YENEEA. CDR3 DNA sequence: TGTGCCAGCAGTGCGGGGGATGGGGCAGATACGCAGTATTTT. Protein: CASSAGDGADTQYF.

CDR3 sequence (DNA): TGCGCCAGCAGCGGTGGACTAGCGAGCAACAATGAGCAGTTCTTC. Amino acids: CASSGGLASNNEQFF. The chain links TRBV5-1 to TRBJ2-1, with TRBD2 identical over 9 bases. Per the germline V gene, CDR1 is SGHRS and CDR2 is YFSETQ. The CDR3 covers 15 residues. J was trimmed by 5 bases and V by 4 bases; bases with no gene match: 7.

The chain has TRBV6-6 and TRBJ1-3, with D possibly being TRBD1 (6 bases). Trimming cost V 2 bases and J 4 bases, with 12 bases left between them. The CDR3 is 15 amino acids. Germline CDR1 is MNHNY and CDR2 is SVGAGI (reference sequence). In nucleotides, the CDR3 is TGTGCCAGCAGTTACGTCACAGGGAAAGGAAACACCATATATTTT. Translated: CASSYVTGKGNTIYF.

The chain joins TRBV5-1 to TRBJ2-7; 7 nucleotides match TRBD2. J gave up 5 bases and V 4 bases, and 21 bases lay outside the gene matches. This CDR3 spans 18 amino acids. Germline CDR1 SGHRS, CDR2 YFSETQ. The CDR3 here is CASSPEGGWRGTHHEQYF. CDR3 coding DNA: TGCGCCAGCAGCCCCGAGGGAGGTTGGCGGGGGACCCACCACGAGCAGTACTTC.

V and J are TRBV6-5 and TRBJ2-7; D not certain. V lost 6 bases to trimming and J lost 3 bases, with 15 bases between them. The CDR3 is 14 residues long. Germline CDR1 and CDR2: MNHEY and SVGAGI. CDR3 residues: CASSPDWKVYEQYF. The DNA of the CDR3 is TGTGCCAGCAGCCCAGACTGGAAGGTCTACGAGCAGTACTTC.

V and J are TRBV6-4 and TRBJ1-2; the D is unclear. V was pared by 0 bases and J by 4 bases, with 21 bases between. The CDR3 is made up of 18 amino acids. The germline V gene encodes CDR1 MRHNA and CDR2 SNTAGT. CDR3 bases: TGTGCCAGCAGTGACTCAAATAGATACTACCGTCCGGCCTATGGCTACACCTTC. Its translation is CASSDSNRYYRPAYGYTF.

The V and J genes are TRBV7-3 and TRBJ2-1; no reliable D call. V gave up 1 base and J gave up 5 bases, with 9 bases separating them. CDR3 size: 14 residues. From germline, CDR1 is SGHTA and CDR2 FQGTGA. CDR3 DNA: TGTGCCAGCAGCTTAATTTCTGGGGACAATGAGCAGTTCTTC. It yields the protein CASSLISGDNEQFF. Drawing the rest from reference TRBV7-3 and TRBJ2-1, the complete variable domain is GAGVSQTPSNKVTEKGKYVELRCDPISGHTALYWYRQSLGQGPEFLIYFQGTGAADDSGLPNDRFFAVRPEGSVSTLKIQRTERGDSAVYLCASSLISGDNEQFFGPGTRLTVL.

The rearrangement uses TRBV7-2 and TRBJ2-1; the D gene is possibly TRBD2 (5 bases). The CDR3 totals 16 residues. The V gene's germline CDR1 is SGHTA and CDR2 FQGNSA. V lost 0 bases, J lost 7 bases, and 16 bases lay in between. Here the CDR3 DNA reads TGTGCCAGCAGCTTAGCGGGTGCTGCTCGAGGGAATGAGCAGTTCTTC. The encoded protein is CASSLAGAARGNEQFF.

The chain carries TRBV7-2 and TRBJ2-5, with D unresolved. The CDR3 length is 14 residues. Per germline, CDR1 SGHTA and CDR2 FQGNSA. The V end was cut by 1 base, the J end by 1 base, with 7 bases between. CDR3 nucleotide sequence: TGTGCCAGCAGCTTAGTTCTGAGCCAAGAGACCCAGTACTTC. As protein: CASSLVLSQETQYF. The full variable domain, its missing parts supplied by reference TRBV7-2 and TRBJ2-5, is GAGVSQSPSNKVTEKGKDVELRCDPISGHTALYWYRQSLGQGLEFLIYFQGNSAPDKSGLPSDRFSAERTGGSVSTLTIQRTQQEDSAVYLCASSLVLSQETQYFGPGTRLLVL.

The J gene is TRBJ2-7, the V gene TRBV4-1, with D perhaps being TRBD1 or TRBD2 (5 bases each). The V gene lost 4 bases and the J gene lost 0 bases, with 10 bases spanning the gap. From germline, CDR1 is MGHRA and CDR2 YSYEKL. The CDR3 is made up of 14 amino acids. The CDR3 sequence is CASSPRDLSYEQYF. The CDR3 nucleotides are TGCGCCAGCAGCCCTCGGGACCTCTCCTACGAGCAGTACTTC.

This clone was seen once. CDR3 DNA: TGTGCCAGCAGCGAGGTGAGAGGGCAATTCACAGATACGCAGTATTTT. Its translation is CASSEVRGQFTDTQYF. V is TRBV5-6 and J is TRBJ2-3, with a possible D match to TRBD2 (5 bases). Per germline, CDR1 SGHDT and CDR2 YYEEEE. The CDR3 loop spans 16 amino acids. V shed 4 bases and J shed 2 bases, with 17 bases lying between them.

This chain uses TRBV30 with TRBJ1-2; D is unclear. Germline CDR1 is GTSNPN and CDR2 is SVGIG (reference sequence). CDR3 length: 13 residues. V was shortened by 0 bases and J by 2 bases, with 7 bases between the two germline ends. The CDR3 sequence: CAWSVVVNYGYTF. DNA for the CDR3: TGTGCCTGGAGTGTAGTGGTAAACTATGGCTACACCTTC. Full variable domain (outside the CDR3, taken from reference TRBV30 and TRBJ1-2): SQTIHQWPATLVQPVGSPLSLECTVEGTSNPNLYWYRQAAGRGLQLLFYSVGIGQISSEVPQNLSASRPQDRQFILSSKKLLLSDSGFYLCAWSVVVNYGYTFGSGTRLTVV.

The CDR3 DNA reads TGTGCCAGCAGTTTATTCGGGGTATCGTACGAGCAGTACTTC. It yields the protein CASSLFGVSYEQYF. This rearrangement joins TRBV27 to TRBJ2-7; tentative D call: TRBD2 (5 bases). The CDR3 contains 14 residues. Germline-derived CDR1 and CDR2 are MNHEY and SMNVEV (reference sequence). V was cut by 1 base and J by 4 bases, with 11 bases left in between.

V usage is TRBV11-2 and J usage is TRBJ2-3, with D possibly matching TRBD1 (6 bases). Germline CDR1 reads SGHAT; CDR2 reads FQNNGV. The CDR3 loop spans 16 amino acids. The ends were cut back, 0 bases at V and 4 bases at J, with 14 bases in the middle. In nucleotides, the CDR3 is TGTGCCAGCAGCTTAGAGGCAGGGGAAGCGCCAGATACGCAGTATTTT. Protein sequence: CASSLEAGEAPDTQYF.

In regard to this clone: Other DNA sequences within the sample encode an identical CDR3. The V gene is TRBV11-2, the J gene TRBJ1-5; D may be TRBD1 (5 bases). CDR1 is SGHAT and CDR2 is FQNNGV in the germline V gene. V was clipped by 1 base and J by 6 bases, with 10 bases between them. This CDR3 contains 14 residues. This CDR3 reads CASSLAGRGQPQHF. The CDR3 DNA reads TGTGCCAGCAGCTTAGCCGGGAGGGGTCAGCCCCAGCATTTT.